This TCR beta chain was obtained from a study of cytomegalovirus exposure and HLA in healthy donors. The trim removed 5 bases at V and 9 bases at J, leaving 21 bases unmatched. The CDR3 has 17 amino acids. Per germline, CDR1 SQVTM and CDR2 ANQGSEA. Researchers ran the PCR with 60 Vbeta and 13 Jbeta primers. Libraries were prepared by immunoSEQ multiplex PCR; TCRdb keeps only in-frame clonotypes and omits some of them. This table has 150,000 or so clones, roughly 81% appearing once. The receptor comes from a female donor in good health and CMV-seronegative. The sample was PBMCs. The genes are TRBV29-1 and TRBJ1-3; 8 bases map to TRBD1. The CDR3 bases are TGCAGCGTTATAGACAGGGGCCCAACCCCACAAGTGAGCACCATATATTTT. Its protein is CSVIDRGPTPQVSTIYF.